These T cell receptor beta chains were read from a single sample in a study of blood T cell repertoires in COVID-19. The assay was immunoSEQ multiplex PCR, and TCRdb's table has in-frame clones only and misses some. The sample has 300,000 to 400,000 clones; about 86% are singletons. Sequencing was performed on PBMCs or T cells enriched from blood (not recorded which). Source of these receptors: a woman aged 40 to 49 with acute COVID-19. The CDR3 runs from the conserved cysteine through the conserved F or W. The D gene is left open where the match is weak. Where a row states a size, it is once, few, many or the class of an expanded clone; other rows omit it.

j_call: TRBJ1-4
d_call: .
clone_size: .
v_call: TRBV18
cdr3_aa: CASSPPSTNEKLFF
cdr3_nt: TGTGCCAGCTCACCCCCGTCAACTAATGAAAAACTGTTTTTT

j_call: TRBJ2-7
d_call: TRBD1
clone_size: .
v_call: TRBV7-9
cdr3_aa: CASSRDRGLYEQYF
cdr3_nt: TGTGCCAGCAGCCGAGACAGGGGGCTCTACGAGCAGTACTTC

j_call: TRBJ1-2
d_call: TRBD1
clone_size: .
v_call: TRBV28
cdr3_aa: CASSSPGTGNYGYTF
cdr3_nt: TGTGCCAGCAGTTCACCCGGGACAGGAAACTATGGCTACACCTTC

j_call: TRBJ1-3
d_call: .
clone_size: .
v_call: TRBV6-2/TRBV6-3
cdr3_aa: CASSALPDRAGNTIYF
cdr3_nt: TGTGCCAGCAGCGCCCTCCCAGACAGAGCTGGAAACACCATATATTTT

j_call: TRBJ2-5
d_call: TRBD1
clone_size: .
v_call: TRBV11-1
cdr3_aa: CASSLGTGGETQYF
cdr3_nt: TGTGCCAGCAGCCTCGGGACAGGGGGGGAGACCCAGTACTTC

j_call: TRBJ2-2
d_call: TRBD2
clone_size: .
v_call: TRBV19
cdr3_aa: CASMGPGRANTGELFF
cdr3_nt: TGTGCCAGTATGGGGCCAGGGAGGGCGAACACCGGGGAGCTGTTTTTT

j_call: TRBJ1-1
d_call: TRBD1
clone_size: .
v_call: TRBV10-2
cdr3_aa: CASRGQGSTEAFF
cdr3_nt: TGCGCCAGCAGGGGACAGGGGAGCACTGAAGCTTTCTTT

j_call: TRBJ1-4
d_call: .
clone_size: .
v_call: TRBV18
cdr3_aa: CASSPNQGREKLFF
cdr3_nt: TGTGCCAGCTCACCCAACCAGGGCCGCGAAAAACTGTTTTTT

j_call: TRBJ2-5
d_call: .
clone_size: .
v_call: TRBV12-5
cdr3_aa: CASGSYQETQYF
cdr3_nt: TGTGCTAGTGGTTCGTACCAAGAGACCCAGTACTTC

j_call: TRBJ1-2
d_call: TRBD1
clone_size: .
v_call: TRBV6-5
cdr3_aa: CASRAGQGVSGYTF
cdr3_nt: TGTGCCAGCAGAGCGGGACAGGGGGTCTCTGGCTACACCTTC

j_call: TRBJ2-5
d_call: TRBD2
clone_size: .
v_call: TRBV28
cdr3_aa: CASSDLLAGETQYF
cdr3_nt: TGTGCCAGCAGCGACCTCCTAGCGGGAGAGACCCAGTACTTC

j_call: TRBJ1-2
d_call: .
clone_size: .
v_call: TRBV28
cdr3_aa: CASSFGQGTIGYTF
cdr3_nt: TGTGCCAGCAGTTTTGGTCAGGGTACTATTGGCTACACCTTC

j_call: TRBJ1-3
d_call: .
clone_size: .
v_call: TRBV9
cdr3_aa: CASSDLGQSSGNTIYF
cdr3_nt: TGTGCCAGCAGCGACCTAGGACAGTCCTCTGGAAACACCATATATTTT

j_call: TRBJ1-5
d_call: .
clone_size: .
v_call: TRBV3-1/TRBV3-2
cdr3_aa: CASSLGRGSQPQHF
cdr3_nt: TGTGCCAGCAGCCTGGGGAGGGGGAGCCAGCCCCAGCATTTT

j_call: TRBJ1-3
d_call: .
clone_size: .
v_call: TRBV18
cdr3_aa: CASSPPMGALGLGSGNTIYF
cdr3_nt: TGTGCCAGCTCACCACCGATGGGGGCGCTCGGGTTGGGCTCTGGAAACACCATATATTTT

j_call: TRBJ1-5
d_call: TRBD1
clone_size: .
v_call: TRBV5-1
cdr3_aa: CASSVRDRGRVSNQPQHF
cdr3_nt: TGCGCCAGCAGCGTCCGGGACAGGGGGAGGGTAAGCAATCAGCCCCAGCATTTT

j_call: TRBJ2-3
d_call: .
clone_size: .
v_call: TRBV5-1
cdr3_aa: CASSLAQRGDTQYF
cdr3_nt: TGCGCCAGCAGCTTGGCACAACGGGGAGATACGCAGTATTTT

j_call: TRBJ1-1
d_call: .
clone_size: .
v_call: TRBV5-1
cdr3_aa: CASSGDGTLNTEAFF
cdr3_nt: TGCGCCAGCAGCGGAGACGGAACACTGAACACTGAAGCTTTCTTT

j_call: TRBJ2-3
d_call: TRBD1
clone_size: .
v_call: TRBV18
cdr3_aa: CASSPLAGGADTQYF
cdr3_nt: TGTGCCAGCTCACCATTGGCAGGGGGCGCAGATACGCAGTATTTT

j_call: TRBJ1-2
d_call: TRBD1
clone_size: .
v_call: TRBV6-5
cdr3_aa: CASRGRDRALYGYTF
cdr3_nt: TGTGCCAGCAGGGGCCGGGACAGAGCCCTCTATGGCTACACCTTC

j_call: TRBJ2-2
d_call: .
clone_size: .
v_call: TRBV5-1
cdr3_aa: CASSLDRVSGELFF
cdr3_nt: TGCGCCAGCAGCTTGGACAGGGTCAGCGGGGAGCTGTTTTTT

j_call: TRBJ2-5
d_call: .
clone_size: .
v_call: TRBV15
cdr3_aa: CATSRGPETQYF
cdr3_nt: TGTGCCACCAGCAGGGGGCCGGAGACCCAGTACTTC

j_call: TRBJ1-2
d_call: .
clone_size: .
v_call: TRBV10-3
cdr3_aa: CAISGQEVGGYTF
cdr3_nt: TGTGCCATCAGTGGACAGGAGGTGGGCGGCTACACCTTC

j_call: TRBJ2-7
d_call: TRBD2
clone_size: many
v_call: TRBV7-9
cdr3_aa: CASSRERGISYEQYF
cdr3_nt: TGTGCCAGCAGCCGGGAGCGGGGGATCTCCTACGAGCAGTACTTC

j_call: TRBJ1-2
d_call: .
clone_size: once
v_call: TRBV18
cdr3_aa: CASSPPNNYGYTF
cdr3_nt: TGTGCCAGCTCACCCCCCAATAACTATGGCTACACCTTC

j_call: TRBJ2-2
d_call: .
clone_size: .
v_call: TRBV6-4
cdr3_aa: CASSEIEGAGELFF
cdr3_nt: TGTGCCAGCAGTGAGATCGAGGGTGCCGGGGAGCTGTTTTTT

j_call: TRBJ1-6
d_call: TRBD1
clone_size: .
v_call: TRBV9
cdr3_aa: CASSVSGTGGLNSPLHF
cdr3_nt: TGTGCCAGCAGCGTATCTGGGACAGGGGGCTTGAATTCACCCCTCCACTTT

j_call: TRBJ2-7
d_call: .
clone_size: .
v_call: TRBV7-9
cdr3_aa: CASSLAVRRGSYEQYF
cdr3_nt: TGTGCCAGCAGCTTAGCCGTCAGACGCGGCTCCTACGAGCAGTACTTC

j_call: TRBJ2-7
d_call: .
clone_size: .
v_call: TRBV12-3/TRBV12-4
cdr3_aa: CASSFNLRGEQYF
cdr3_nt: TGTGCCAGCAGTTTTAATCTTAGGGGTGAGCAGTACTTC

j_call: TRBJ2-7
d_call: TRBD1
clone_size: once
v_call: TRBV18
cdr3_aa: CASSPGTGSYEQYF
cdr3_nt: TGTGCCAGCTCCCCCGGGACAGGGTCCTACGAGCAGTACTTC

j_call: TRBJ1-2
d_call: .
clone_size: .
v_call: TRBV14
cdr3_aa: CASSPRRFNYGYTF
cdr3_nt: TGTGCCAGCAGCCCCCGGCGGTTTAACTATGGCTACACCTTC

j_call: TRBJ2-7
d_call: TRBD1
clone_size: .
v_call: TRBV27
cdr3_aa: CASSTLGTDPYEQYF
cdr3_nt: TGTGCCAGCAGTACCCTCGGGACAGACCCCTACGAGCAGTACTTC

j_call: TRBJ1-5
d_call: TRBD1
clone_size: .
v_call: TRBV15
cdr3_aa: CATSTQGDYQPQHF
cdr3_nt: TGTGCCACCAGCACCCAGGGGGACTATCAGCCCCAGCATTTT

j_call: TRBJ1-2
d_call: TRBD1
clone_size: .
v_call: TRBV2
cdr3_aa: CASTPGTGVLVGYTF
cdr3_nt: TGTGCCAGCACACCGGGGACAGGGGTTTTGGTTGGCTACACCTTC

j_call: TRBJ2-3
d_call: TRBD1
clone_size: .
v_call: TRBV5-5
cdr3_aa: CASSLMTGKDTQYF
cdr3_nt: TGTGCCAGCAGCTTAATGACAGGGAAAGATACGCAGTATTTT

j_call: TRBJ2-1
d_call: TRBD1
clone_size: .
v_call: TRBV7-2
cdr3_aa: CASSLGQGFGEQFF
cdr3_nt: TGTGCCAGCAGCTTAGGACAGGGGTTCGGAGAGCAGTTCTTC

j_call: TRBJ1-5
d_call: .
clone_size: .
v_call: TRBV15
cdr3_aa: CATSRIPTTKSNQPQHF
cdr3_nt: TGTGCCACCAGCAGAATCCCGACCACTAAGAGCAATCAGCCCCAGCATTTT

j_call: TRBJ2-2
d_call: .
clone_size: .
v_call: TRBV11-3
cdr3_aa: CASSSHAANTGELFF
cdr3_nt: TGTGCCAGCAGCTCCCATGCGGCGAACACCGGGGAGCTGTTTTTT

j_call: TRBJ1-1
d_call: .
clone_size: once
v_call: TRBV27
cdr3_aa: CASSLVEGGYGAFF
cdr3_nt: TGTGCCAGCAGTTTAGTAGAGGGGGGGTACGGAGCTTTCTTT

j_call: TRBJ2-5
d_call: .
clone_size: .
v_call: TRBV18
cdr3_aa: CASSPPRYQETQYF
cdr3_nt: TGTGCCAGCTCACCACCGCGATACCAAGAGACCCAGTACTTC

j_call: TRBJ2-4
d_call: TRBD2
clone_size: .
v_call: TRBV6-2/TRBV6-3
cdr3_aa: CASSSGLAGGPDIQYF
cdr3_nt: TGTGCCAGCAGTTCGGGACTAGCGGGAGGGCCGGACATTCAGTACTTC

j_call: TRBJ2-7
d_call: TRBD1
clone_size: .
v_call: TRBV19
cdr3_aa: CASSRRGQETYEQYF
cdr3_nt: TGTGCCAGTAGTAGGAGGGGACAGGAGACCTACGAGCAGTACTTC

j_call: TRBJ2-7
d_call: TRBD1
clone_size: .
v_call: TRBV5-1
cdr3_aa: CASSLGGTGQYEQYF
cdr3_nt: TGCGCCAGCAGCTTGGGGGGGACAGGGCAGTACGAGCAGTACTTC

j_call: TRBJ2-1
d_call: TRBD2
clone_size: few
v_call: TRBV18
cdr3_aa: CASSPIAGGPNEQFF
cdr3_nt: TGTGCCAGCTCACCTATAGCGGGAGGGCCTAATGAGCAGTTCTTC

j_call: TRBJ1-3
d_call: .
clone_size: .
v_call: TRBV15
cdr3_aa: CATSRVGGRAGNTIYF
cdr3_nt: TGTGCCACCAGCAGAGTTGGAGGGAGGGCTGGAAACACCATATATTTT

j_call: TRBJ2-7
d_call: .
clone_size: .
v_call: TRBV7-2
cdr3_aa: CASSSGSKGLEQYF
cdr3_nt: TGTGCCAGCAGCTCCGGTTCTAAGGGACTCGAGCAGTACTTC